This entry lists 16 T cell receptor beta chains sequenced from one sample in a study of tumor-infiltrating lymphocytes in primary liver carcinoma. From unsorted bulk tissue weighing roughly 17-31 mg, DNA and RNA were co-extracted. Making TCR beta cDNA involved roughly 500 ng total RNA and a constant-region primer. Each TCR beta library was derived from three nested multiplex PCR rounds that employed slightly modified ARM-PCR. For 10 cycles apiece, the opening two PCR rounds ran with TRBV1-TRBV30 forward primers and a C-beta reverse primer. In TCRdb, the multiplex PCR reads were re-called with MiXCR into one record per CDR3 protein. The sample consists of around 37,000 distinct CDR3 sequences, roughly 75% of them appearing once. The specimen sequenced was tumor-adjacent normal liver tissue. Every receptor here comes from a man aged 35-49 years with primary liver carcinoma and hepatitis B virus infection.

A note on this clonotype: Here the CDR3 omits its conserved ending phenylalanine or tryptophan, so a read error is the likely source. The CDR3, as DNA: TGTGCCAGCAGCCGGACTAGCGGGATTATCGGGGAGCTGTTTCTT. Translation gives CASSRTSGIIGELFL. The rearrangement links TRBV5-4 to TRBJ2-2; 12 nucleotides agree with TRBD2. Trimming at V came to 4 bases and at J to 7 bases, leaving 5 bases not matched to a gene. CDR1 and CDR2 from the germline V gene are SGHNT and YYREEE (reference sequence). The CDR3 sequence is 15 residues long.

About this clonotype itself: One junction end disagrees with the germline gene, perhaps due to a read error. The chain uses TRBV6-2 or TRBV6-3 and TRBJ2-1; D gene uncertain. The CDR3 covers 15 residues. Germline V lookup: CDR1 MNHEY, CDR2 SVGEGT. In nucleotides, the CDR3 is TGTACCAGCAGTTCCCGCGCCGAAGTATCCGATGAGCAGCTCTTC. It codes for CTSSSRAEVSDEQLF.

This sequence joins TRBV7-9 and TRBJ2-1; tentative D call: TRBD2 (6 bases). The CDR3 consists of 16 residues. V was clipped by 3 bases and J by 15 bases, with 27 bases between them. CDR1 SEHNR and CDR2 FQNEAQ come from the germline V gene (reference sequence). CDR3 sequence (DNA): TGTGCCAGCAGCTTCCGAGGGACTCCACCCTACAATGAGTGGTTCTTC. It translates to CASSFRGTPPYNEWFF.

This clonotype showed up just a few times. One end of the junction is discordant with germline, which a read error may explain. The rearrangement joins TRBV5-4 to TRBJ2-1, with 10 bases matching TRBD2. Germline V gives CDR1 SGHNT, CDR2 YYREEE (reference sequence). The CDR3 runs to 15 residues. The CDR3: CAGSRGLAGENEQFF. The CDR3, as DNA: TGTGCCGGCAGCCGGGGGCTAGCGGGAGAGAATGAGCAGTTCTTC. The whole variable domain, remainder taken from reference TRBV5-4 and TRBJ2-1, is ETGVTQSPTHLIKTRGQQVTLRCSSQSGHNTVSWYQQALGQGPQFIFQYYREEENGRGNFPPRFSGLQFPNYSSELNVNALELDDSALYLCAGSRGLAGENEQFFGPGTRLTVL.

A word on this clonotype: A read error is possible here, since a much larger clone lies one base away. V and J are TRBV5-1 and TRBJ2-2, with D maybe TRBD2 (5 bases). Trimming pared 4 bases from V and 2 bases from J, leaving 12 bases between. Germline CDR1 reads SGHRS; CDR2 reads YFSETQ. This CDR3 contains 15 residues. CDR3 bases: TGCGCCAGCAGCCGACTAACGTTAAACACCGGGGAGCTGTTTTTT. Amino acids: CASSRLTLNTGELFF.

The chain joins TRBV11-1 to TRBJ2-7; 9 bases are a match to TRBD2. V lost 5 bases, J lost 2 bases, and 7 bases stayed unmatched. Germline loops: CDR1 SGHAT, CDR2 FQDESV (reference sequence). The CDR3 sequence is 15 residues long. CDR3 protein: CASSNSGRNTYEQYF. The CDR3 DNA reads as TGTGCCAGCAGCAATAGCGGGAGAAATACCTACGAGCAGTACTTC.

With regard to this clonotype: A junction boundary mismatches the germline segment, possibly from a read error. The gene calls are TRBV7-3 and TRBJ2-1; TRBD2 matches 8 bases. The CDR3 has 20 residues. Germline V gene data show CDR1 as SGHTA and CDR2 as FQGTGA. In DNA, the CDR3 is TGTGCCAGCTGCTTAACTAGCGGACTAGTGGGAGGGCCGGGCCACAATGAGCAGTTCTTC. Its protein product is CASCLTSGLVGGPGHNEQFF.

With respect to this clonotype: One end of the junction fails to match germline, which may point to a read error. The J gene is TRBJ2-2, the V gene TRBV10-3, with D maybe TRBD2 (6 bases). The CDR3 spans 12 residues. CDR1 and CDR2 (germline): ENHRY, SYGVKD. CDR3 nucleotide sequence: TGTGCCATCAGTGAGACTATCCGGGAGCCGTTTTTT. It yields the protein CAISETIREPFF.

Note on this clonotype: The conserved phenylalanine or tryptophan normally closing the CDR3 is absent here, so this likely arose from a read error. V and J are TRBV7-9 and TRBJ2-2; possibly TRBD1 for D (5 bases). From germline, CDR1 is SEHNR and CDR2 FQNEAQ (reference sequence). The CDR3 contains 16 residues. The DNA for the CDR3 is TGTGCCAGAAGCTTAGTTCTTCAGGGTTGGACCGGGGAGCTGTTTCTT. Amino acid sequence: CARSLVLQGWTGELFL.

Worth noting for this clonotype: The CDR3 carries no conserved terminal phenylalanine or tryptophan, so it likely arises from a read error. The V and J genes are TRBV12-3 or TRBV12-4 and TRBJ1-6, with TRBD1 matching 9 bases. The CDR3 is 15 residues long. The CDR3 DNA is TGTGCTAGCAGTCGGACAGGGGAGTTAAATTCACCCCTCCACCTT. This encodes CASSRTGELNSPLHL.

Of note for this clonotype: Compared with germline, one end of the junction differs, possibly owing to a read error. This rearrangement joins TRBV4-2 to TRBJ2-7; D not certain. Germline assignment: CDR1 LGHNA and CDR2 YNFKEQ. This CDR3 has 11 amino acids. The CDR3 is CVSSQAYEQYF. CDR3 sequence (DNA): TGTGTCAGCAGCCAAGCCTACGAGCAGTACTTT.

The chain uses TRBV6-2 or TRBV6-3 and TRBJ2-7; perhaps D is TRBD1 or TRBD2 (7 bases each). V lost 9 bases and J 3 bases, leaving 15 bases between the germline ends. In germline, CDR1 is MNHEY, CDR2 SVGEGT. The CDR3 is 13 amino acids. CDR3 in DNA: TGTGCCAGTAGCTCAGGGGGGGACTACGAGCAGTACTTC. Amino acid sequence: CASSSGGDYEQYF.

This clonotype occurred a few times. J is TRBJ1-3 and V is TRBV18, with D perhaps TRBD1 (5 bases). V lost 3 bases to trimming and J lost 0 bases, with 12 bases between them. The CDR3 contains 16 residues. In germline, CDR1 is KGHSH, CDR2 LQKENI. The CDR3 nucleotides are TGTGCCAGCTCACCTATCGACAGCAACTCTGGAAACACCATATATTTT. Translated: CASSPIDSNSGNTIYF. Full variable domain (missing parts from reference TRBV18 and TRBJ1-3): NAGVMQNPRHLVRRRGQEARLRCSPMKGHSHVYWYRQLPEEGLKFMVYLQKENIIDESGMPKERFSAEFPKEGPSILRIQQVVRGDSAAYFCASSPIDSNSGNTIYFGEGSWLTVV.

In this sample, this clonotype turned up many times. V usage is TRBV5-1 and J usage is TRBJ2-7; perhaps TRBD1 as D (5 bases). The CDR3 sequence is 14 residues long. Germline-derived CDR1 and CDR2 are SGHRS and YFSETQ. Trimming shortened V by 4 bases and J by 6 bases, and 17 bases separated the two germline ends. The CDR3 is CASSPSDSLGEQYF. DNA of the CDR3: TGCGCCAGCAGCCCCAGTGACAGTTTGGGCGAGCAGTACTTC.

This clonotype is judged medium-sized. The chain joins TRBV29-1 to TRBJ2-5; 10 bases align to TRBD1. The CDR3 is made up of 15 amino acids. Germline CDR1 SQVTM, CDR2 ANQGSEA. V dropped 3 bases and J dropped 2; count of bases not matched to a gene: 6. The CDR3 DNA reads TGCAGCGTTGAGCCCGACAGGGGGCGGCAAGAGACCCAGTACTTC. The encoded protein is CSVEPDRGRQETQYF. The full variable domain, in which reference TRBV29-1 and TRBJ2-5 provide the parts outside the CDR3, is SAVISQKPSRDICQRGTSLTIQCQVDSQVTMMFWYRQQPGQSLTLIATANQGSEATYESGFVIDKFPISRPNLTFSTLTVSNMSPEDSSIYLCSVEPDRGRQETQYFGPGTRLLVL.

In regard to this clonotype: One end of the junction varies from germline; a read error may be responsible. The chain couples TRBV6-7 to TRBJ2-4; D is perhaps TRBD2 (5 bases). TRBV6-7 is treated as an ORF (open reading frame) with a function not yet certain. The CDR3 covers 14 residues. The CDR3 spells CVSSYSGDRYVQYF. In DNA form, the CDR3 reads TGTGTCAGCAGTTACTCCGGGGATCGGTACGTTCAGTACTTC.